The T cell receptor (beta chain) described here comes from a study of T cell responses to AZD1222 COVID-19 vaccine. As concerns this clone: Its target is not known.

Whole-study results and caveats: Two AZD1222 administrations were followed by greater Spike-specific TCR breadth and depth.

Assay used: immunoSEQ multiplex PCR; TCRdb lists only in-frame clones, some missing. The table has around 100,000 clones, about 83% seen once. CDR1 and CDR2 (germline): LGHDT, YNNKEL (reference sequence). The CDR3 is 12 residues long. Trimming cost V 5 bases and J 9 bases, with 13 bases left between them. This clonotype originated in an adult in good health. The sample consisted of peripheral blood, taken on day 0 of AZD1222 vaccination. The rearrangement uses TRBV3-1 (or the pseudogene TRBV3-2) and TRBJ1-1; perhaps TRBD1 as D (6 bases). CDR3 DNA: TGTGCCAGCAGCTTGTTGGACAGCCAAGCTTTCTTT. Protein sequence: CASSLLDSQAFF.